The next 27 T cell receptor beta chains were all read from a single sample in a study of blood T cell repertoires in COVID-19. Sequenced by immunoSEQ multiplex PCR; TCRdb stores in-frame clones only, minus some. The sample contains more than 95,000 clones, over 75% of which appear only once. Sequencing was carried out using peripheral blood. Receptor source: an elderly man with active or convalescent COVID-19.

The V and J genes are TRBV5-6 and TRBJ1-6; D is ambiguous. Per the germline V gene, CDR1 is SGHDT and CDR2 is YYEEEE. The ends were cut back, 0 bases at V and 7 bases at J, with 5 bases in the middle. CDR3 size: 13 residues. This CDR3 reads CASSLVQNSPLHF. CDR3 bases: TGTGCCAGCAGCTTGGTTCAGAATTCACCCCTCCACTTT.

The J gene is TRBJ2-5, the V gene TRBV5-4; no clear D. The CDR3 length is 14 residues. V was clipped by 5 bases and J by 4 bases, with 15 bases between them. CDR1 and CDR2 (germline): SGHNT, YYREEE (reference sequence). CDR3 residues: CASSWSRSSETQYF. The DNA of the CDR3 is TGTGCCAGCAGTTGGTCCCGGTCCTCAGAGACCCAGTACTTC.

V and J are TRBV5-1 and TRBJ1-4, with 9 nucleotides matching TRBD1. Germline trimming cut 1 base from V and 4 bases from J; bases unmatched to any gene: 5. The germline V gene encodes CDR1 SGHRS and CDR2 YFSETQ. This CDR3 region has 16 residues. The CDR3 is CASSLNLGQGNEKLFF. The CDR3 DNA reads as TGCGCCAGCAGCTTGAACTTGGGACAGGGTAATGAAAAACTGTTTTTT. The whole variable domain, filled in from reference TRBV5-1 and TRBJ1-4, reads KAGVTQTPRYLIKTRGQQVTLSCSPISGHRSVSWYQQTPGQGLQFLFEYFSETQRNKGNFPGRFSGRQFSNSRSEMNVSTLELGDSALYLCASSLNLGQGNEKLFFGSGTQLSVL.

This chain connects TRBV5-5 to TRBJ2-5, with D unresolved. CDR3 size: 15 residues. The germline V gene has CDR1 SGHKS and CDR2 YYEKEE (reference sequence). V was shortened by 4 bases and J by 8 bases, with 21 bases between the two germline ends. The DNA for the CDR3 is TGTGCCAGCAGCCCTACGCGAACCGACCAGGCCACCCAGTACTTC. This encodes CASSPTRTDQATQYF.

This chain uses TRBV19 with TRBJ2-5, with 7 positions matching TRBD2. This CDR3 has 15 residues. Germline values: CDR1 LNHDA, CDR2 SQIVND (reference sequence). Trimming took 4 bases from V and 4 from J; bases not matched to a gene: 9. The CDR3 loop is CASSNMWTSAETQYF. The CDR3 DNA reads TGTGCCAGTAGTAACATGTGGACTAGTGCAGAGACCCAGTACTTC.

The chain links TRBV5-1 to TRBJ2-5; no reliable D call. Germline lookup yields CDR1 SGHRS and CDR2 YFSETQ. Deletions cut 1 base from V and 4 bases from J, with 8 bases between. The CDR3 is made up of 13 amino acids. The CDR3 bases are TGCGCCAGCAGCTTGCTAACCGGAGAGACCCAGTACTTC. This gives the protein CASSLLTGETQYF.

The J gene is TRBJ1-4, the V gene TRBV18; 7 nucleotides align to TRBD1. The CDR3 extends over 15 amino acids. J lost 7 bases, V lost 3 bases, and 8 bases had no gene match. CDR1 and CDR2 (germline): KGHSH, LQKENI. The CDR3 DNA follows: TGTGCCAGCTCACCTATCCGGACAGGTTTTGAAAAACTGTTTTTT. It translates to CASSPIRTGFEKLFF.

The chain joins TRBV4-1 to TRBJ2-2; 10 positions match TRBD1. Germline CDR1 is MGHRA and CDR2 is YSYEKL. This CDR3 is 16 amino acids long. V was clipped by 4 bases and J by 3 bases; unmatched bases: 5. CDR3 DNA sequence: TGCGCCAGCAGCCTCACCGGGACAGGGGACACCGGGGAGCTGTTTTTT. It yields the protein CASSLTGTGDTGELFF.

The CDR3 DNA is TGCGCCAGCAGGATGGAGGAAGCCTACAATGAGCAGTTCTTC. Protein: CASRMEEAYNEQFF. This chain links TRBV5-1 with TRBJ2-1, with D perhaps matching TRBD2 (5 bases). The CDR3 length is 14 residues. CDR1 and CDR2 (germline): SGHRS, YFSETQ. V dropped 5 bases and J dropped 2 bases, with 11 bases sitting between them.

The chain has TRBV29-1 and TRBJ1-1; D possibly corresponds to TRBD1 (6 bases). The CDR3 loop spans 14 amino acids. V lost 1 base to trimming and J lost 5 bases, with 14 bases between them. Germline CDR1 SQVTM, CDR2 ANQGSEA. The CDR3: CSVEAAQGWTEAFF. DNA for the CDR3: TGCAGCGTTGAAGCGGCCCAGGGGTGGACTGAAGCTTTCTTT. The full variable domain, in which reference TRBV29-1 and TRBJ1-1 provide the parts outside the CDR3, is SAVISQKPSRDICQRGTSLTIQCQVDSQVTMMFWYRQQPGQSLTLIATANQGSEATYESGFVIDKFPISRPNLTFSTLTVSNMSPEDSSIYLCSVEAAQGWTEAFFGQGTRLTVV.

This chain links TRBV30 with TRBJ2-2, with 9 nucleotides matching TRBD2. Germline V gene sequence: CDR1 GTSNPN, CDR2 SVGIG (reference sequence). CDR3 length: 14 residues. Losses at the gene ends were 5 bases for V and 2 bases for J; bases not matched to a gene: 3. CDR3 loop: CAWCGRANTGELFF. The CDR3 nucleotides are TGTGCCTGGTGCGGGAGGGCAAACACCGGGGAGCTGTTTTTT.

The chain is built from TRBV7-2 and TRBJ1-6; maybe TRBD1 (5 bases). This CDR3 spans 15 amino acids. Germline CDR1 and CDR2: SGHTA and FQGNSA. V was clipped by 0 bases and J by 7 bases, with 10 bases between them. CDR3 nucleotides: TGTGCCAGCAGCTTAGCGGGGCCGCCCAATTCACCCCTCCACTTT. Its translation is CASSLAGPPNSPLHF.

The V gene is TRBV19, the J gene TRBJ2-1; 8 bases line up with TRBD1. The CDR3 spans 17 residues. Trimming cost V 5 bases and J 7 bases; bases outside gene matches: 16. Germline V CDR1 and CDR2: LNHDA, SQIVND (reference sequence). CDR3 in DNA: TGTGCCAGTAGTGATTCAAGCAGGACAGGGATCAGGAATGAGCAGTTCTTC. It is translated as CASSDSSRTGIRNEQFF.

This clone has just one count. The gene calls are TRBV4-2 and TRBJ2-2; 10 positions agree with TRBD2. Per germline, CDR1 LGHNA and CDR2 YNFKEQ. V was pared by 3 bases and J by 4 bases, with 8 bases of the junction left unmatched. CDR3 size: 17 residues. CDR3 DNA: TGTGCCAGCAGCCAGGGAGTGACTAGCGGGCTCACCGGGGAGCTGTTTTTT. Translation: CASSQGVTSGLTGELFF.

This clone was recorded once. The chain joins TRBV19 to TRBJ1-4; perhaps TRBD1 as D (5 bases). V dropped 4 bases and J dropped 8 bases, with 8 bases sitting between them. This CDR3 spans 12 amino acids. Per the germline V gene, CDR1 is LNHDA and CDR2 is SQIVND (reference sequence). The CDR3 sequence: CASSTAGEKLFF. In DNA form, the CDR3 reads TGTGCCAGTAGTACCGCAGGGGAAAAACTGTTTTTT.

The chain links TRBV19 to TRBJ2-7; D call uncertain. The germline gives CDR1 LNHDA, CDR2 SQIVND (reference sequence). The CDR3 consists of 11 residues. Trimming stripped 5 bases from V and 2 bases from J, with 4 bases between. This chain's CDR3 is CASSSAYEQYF. In DNA form, the CDR3 reads TGTGCCAGTAGTTCGGCCTACGAGCAGTACTTC.

In this sample, this clone turned up once. The same CDR3 arises from other DNA sequences in this sample as well. V gene TRBV28 combines with J gene TRBJ2-2; the match to TRBD2 covers 8 bases. J gave up 3 bases and V 6 bases, and 9 bases lay outside the gene matches. Looked up from germline, CDR1 is MDHEN and CDR2 is SYDVKM. The CDR3 has 16 amino acids. The DNA for the CDR3 is TGTGCCAGCAGCTTGCCGGGACTAGGGGACACCGGGGAGCTGTTTTTT. Its translation is CASSLPGLGDTGELFF.

The chain links TRBV6-5 to TRBJ1-1, with D perhaps matching TRBD1 (5 bases). Germline V gene lookup returns CDR1 MNHEY and CDR2 SVGAGI. The V gene lost 5 bases and the J gene lost 5 bases, with 15 bases spanning the gap. The CDR3 consists of 14 residues. The CDR3 protein is CASSKEGRGTEAFF. CDR3 DNA sequence: TGTGCCAGCAGTAAGGAGGGTCGGGGGACTGAAGCTTTCTTT.

The chain is built from TRBV13 and TRBJ2-7; 8 nucleotides agree with TRBD1. CDR1 is PRHDT, CDR2 FYEKMQ, per germline (reference sequence). V was pared by 3 bases and J by 5 bases, with 3 bases of the junction left unmatched. The CDR3 has 13 residues. CDR3 nucleotides: TGTGCCAGCAGCTTCGCACAGGGGGACGAGCAGTACTTC. Residues: CASSFAQGDEQYF. Complete variable domain (other parts from reference TRBV13 and TRBJ2-7): AAGVIQSPRHLIKEKRETATLKCYPIPRHDTVYWYQQGPGQDPQFLISFYEKMQSDKGSIPDRFSAQQFSDYHSELNMSSLELGDSALYFCASSFAQGDEQYFGPGTRLTVT.

The V gene is TRBV2, the J gene TRBJ1-1; D perhaps matches TRBD1 (6 bases). This CDR3 contains 15 residues. V was clipped by 6 bases and J by 3 bases, with 17 bases between them. Germline V gene data show CDR1 as SNHLY and CDR2 as FYNNEI. CDR3 in amino acids: CASSYIQGEDTEAFF. DNA of the CDR3: TGTGCCAGCAGCTATATACAGGGCGAGGACACTGAAGCTTTCTTT.

The chain recombines TRBV11-3 with TRBJ1-1; D uncertain. V was trimmed by 0 bases and J by 2 bases, leaving 4 bases between them. The CDR3 runs to 13 residues. Germline V lookup: CDR1 SGHNT, CDR2 YENEEA. CDR3 in DNA: TGTGCCAGCAGCTTAGAGAGTAACACTGAAGCTTTCTTT. The encoded protein is CASSLESNTEAFF.

The chain links TRBV4-3 to TRBJ1-2, with 10 bases aligning to TRBD1. The V gene's germline CDR1 is LGHNA and CDR2 YSLEER. This CDR3 has 16 amino acids. V trimming: 6 bases; J trimming: 5 bases; junction bases outside the gene matches: 12. Here the CDR3 DNA reads TGCGCCAGCAGATTTTCCGGGACAGGGGAACTTTATGGCTACACCTTC. This codes for CASRFSGTGELYGYTF.

The rearrangement links TRBV27 to TRBJ1-2, with a weak D call TRBD1 (6 bases). The V gene lost 8 bases and the J gene lost 6 bases, with 16 bases spanning the gap. The CDR3 length is 13 residues. Germline-derived CDR1 and CDR2 are MNHEY and SMNVEV (reference sequence). For the CDR3, the DNA is TGTGCCAGCGGGCCCCGGGGGGCTGATGGCTACACCTTC. Translation gives CASGPRGADGYTF.

The sample holds many counts of this clone. The J gene is TRBJ1-2, the V gene TRBV29-1; maybe TRBD1 (5 bases). The CDR3 contains 14 residues. Trimming shortened V by 2 bases and J by 5 bases, and 15 bases separated the two germline ends. CDR1 and CDR2 (germline): SQVTM, ANQGSEA. The CDR3 loop is CSVESPSRGYGYTF. The CDR3 DNA sequence: TGCAGCGTTGAATCCCCCTCCCGGGGGTATGGCTACACCTTC.

This chain joins TRBV6-2 or TRBV6-3 and TRBJ2-7; the D gene is possibly TRBD2 (6 bases). The CDR3 spans 16 residues. Trimming took off 2 bases at V and 2 bases at J, with 16 bases between the two ends. Germline CDR1 and CDR2: MNHEY and SVGEGT. CDR3 sequence: CASSYGGEVHPYEQYF. The CDR3 coding sequence is TGTGCCAGCAGTTACGGTGGGGAGGTCCACCCCTACGAGCAGTACTTC.

The CDR3 DNA reads as TGTGCCAGCAGCCTACTGGGGGCCTATGGCTACACCTTC. As protein: CASSLLGAYGYTF. This chain joins TRBV14 and TRBJ1-2, with a possible D match to TRBD1 (6 bases). CDR3 length equals 13 residues. CDR1 is SGHDN, CDR2 FVKESK, per germline. V lost 4 bases, J lost 4 bases, and 10 bases lay in between.

This chain links TRBV7-2 with TRBJ2-5; 12 positions match TRBD2. Trimming at V came to 5 bases and at J to 1 base, leaving 5 bases not matched to a gene. Per germline, CDR1 SGHTA and CDR2 FQGNSA. The CDR3 length is 16 residues. The CDR3 coding sequence is TGTGCCAGCAGCGTCGGACTAGCGGGACGCCAAGAGACCCAGTACTTC. This gives the protein CASSVGLAGRQETQYF.